These 21 T cell receptor beta chains were sequenced from one sample in a study of cytomegalovirus exposure and HLA in healthy donors. PCR used 60 Vbeta primers and 13 Jbeta primers. Method: immunoSEQ multiplex PCR; TCRdb's copy keeps in-frame clones and lacks some. This repertoire shows more than 100,000 clones, over 50% found once; its top ten account for under 9.5%. The material sequenced was PBMCs. These receptors were taken from a woman between 40 and 55 years old in good health and CMV-seropositive.

The V call is TRBV5-1, the J call TRBJ2-4, with a weak D call TRBD1 (6 bases). The CDR3 has 13 amino acids. Germline lookup yields CDR1 SGHRS and CDR2 YFSETQ. V was clipped by 7 bases and J by 5 bases, with 13 bases between them. CDR3: CASGVGGQNIQYF. CDR3 nucleotides: TGCGCCAGCGGGGTAGGGGGTCAAAACATTCAGTACTTC. The whole variable domain, filled in from reference TRBV5-1 and TRBJ2-4, reads KAGVTQTPRYLIKTRGQQVTLSCSPISGHRSVSWYQQTPGQGLQFLFEYFSETQRNKGNFPGRFSGRQFSNSRSEMNVSTLELGDSALYLCASGVGGQNIQYFGAGTRLSVL.

This rearrangement joins TRBV6-1 to TRBJ2-7; tentatively, D is TRBD2 (7 bases). V was cut by 7 bases and J by 4 bases, with 17 bases left in between. The CDR3 runs 14 residues. Germline CDR1 and CDR2: MNHNS and SASEGT. In DNA form, the CDR3 reads TGTGCCAGCACCTCCAGCGGGACATCTTACGAGCAGTACTTC. This codes for CASTSSGTSYEQYF.

In regard to this clone: At one end the junction does not follow the germline gene, possibly because of a read error. This sequence joins TRBV7-7 and TRBJ2-1; the match to TRBD2 covers 12 bases. CDR3 length: 15 amino acids. Germline V gene sequence: CDR1 SSHAT, CDR2 FNYEAQ (reference sequence). Here the CDR3 DNA reads TGTGCTAGCAGTACCGGGACTAGCGGGTACAATGAGCAGTTCTTC. This encodes CASSTGTSGYNEQFF.

The chain is built from TRBV13 and TRBJ2-1; 9 nucleotides match TRBD1. This CDR3 comprises 16 residues. Germline V lookup: CDR1 PRHDT, CDR2 FYEKMQ (reference sequence). V gave up 4 bases and J gave up 8 bases; unmatched junction bases: 12. CDR3 amino acids: CASSSSPGQGDYEQFF. CDR3 nucleotide sequence: TGTGCCAGCAGCTCAAGCCCGGGACAGGGTGATTATGAGCAGTTCTTC.

V is TRBV29-1 and J is TRBJ2-7; no reliable D call. This CDR3 is built from 12 residues. Germline values: CDR1 SQVTM, CDR2 ANQGSEA. V lost 4 bases to trimming and J lost 3 bases, with 10 bases between them. The CDR3 nucleotides are TGCAGCGTTGGAGACGGTAGCTACGAGCAGTACTTC. Translated: CSVGDGSYEQYF.

The chain links TRBV10-3 to TRBJ2-1; 8 nucleotides agree with TRBD1. CDR3 length equals 16 residues. The trim removed 4 bases at V and 9 bases at J, leaving 14 bases unmatched. Germline V gene sequence: CDR1 ENHRY, CDR2 SYGVKD. This CDR3 is CAISAGTGGSNTEQFF. The CDR3 DNA reads TGTGCCATCAGTGCGGGGACAGGTGGTTCCAACACTGAGCAGTTCTTC.

The chain links TRBV7-9 to TRBJ2-7; D uncertain. The germline V and J ends were trimmed by 4 bases and 3 bases, with 13 bases remaining between them. The CDR3 has 14 residues. The germline CDR1 and CDR2 sequences are SEHNR and FQNEAQ (reference sequence). The CDR3 DNA reads TGTGCCAGCAGCTCGGAGCTAAATTTCTACGAGCAGTACTTC. Its translation: CASSSELNFYEQYF.

The chain carries TRBV27 and TRBJ1-1; D perhaps matches TRBD1 (6 bases). This CDR3 has 16 residues. CDR1 and CDR2 (germline): MNHEY, SMNVEV (reference sequence). The V end was cut by 2 bases, the J end by 0 bases, with 13 bases between. As DNA, the CDR3 is TGTGCCAGCAGTTTAGCGGTACGGGACATGAACACTGAAGCTTTCTTT. Its protein product is CASSLAVRDMNTEAFF.

The chain has TRBV18 and TRBJ2-7; 9 nucleotides line up with TRBD1. Germline assignment: CDR1 KGHSH and CDR2 LQKENI. This CDR3 is 15 amino acids long. Trimming removed 2 bases from V and 4 bases from J; junction bases left unmatched: 6. CDR3 sequence (DNA): TGTGCCAGCTCACCATCCGGGACAGGGCTTTACGAGCAGTACTTC. Translating gives CASSPSGTGLYEQYF.

This chain uses TRBV21-1 with TRBJ1-2; whether TRBD1, the table's D call, matches the DNA was not checked. TRBV21-1 represents a pseudogene. There are 15 residues in the CDR3. The CDR3 protein is CASSIPGQGFCGYTF. The CDR3 DNA reads TGTGCCAGCAGCATCCCGGGACAGGGATTCTGTGGCTACACCTTC.

The sample holds a few counts of this clone. V usage is TRBV19 and J usage is TRBJ1-1; D is perhaps TRBD1 (6 bases). Germline V CDR1 and CDR2: LNHDA, SQIVND (reference sequence). The CDR3 loop spans 15 amino acids. The ends were cut back, 3 bases at V and 4 bases at J, with 15 bases in the middle. The CDR3 here is CASSINRDHGTEAFF. CDR3 bases: TGTGCCAGTAGTATTAACAGGGATCATGGCACTGAAGCTTTCTTT. Based on the CDR3 plus reference TRBV19 and TRBJ1-1, the full variable domain is DGGITQSPKYLFRKEGQNVTLSCEQNLNHDAMYWYRQDPGQGLRLIYYSQIVNDFQKGDIAEGYSVSREKKESFPLTVTSAQKNPTAFYLCASSINRDHGTEAFFGQGTRLTVV.

This chain connects TRBV19 to TRBJ2-6; D is perhaps TRBD1 (6 bases). CDR1 is LNHDA and CDR2 is SQIVND in the germline V gene (reference sequence). The CDR3 sequence is 15 residues long. Trimming took off 4 bases at V and 2 bases at J, with 9 bases between the two ends. The CDR3 reads CASSTRTAGANVLTF. DNA of the CDR3: TGTGCCAGTAGTACACGGACAGCTGGGGCCAACGTCCTGACTTTC.

This clone has only one observation. The V gene is TRBV5-6, the J gene TRBJ2-1; no reliable D call. Trimming cost V 5 bases and J 0 bases, with 12 bases left between them. The CDR3 contains 15 residues. CDR1 and CDR2 from the germline V gene are SGHDT and YYEEEE. CDR3 protein: CASSERSSSYNEQFF. The CDR3 DNA sequence: TGTGCCAGCAGTGAGCGCAGTAGCTCCTACAATGAGCAGTTCTTC.

In nucleotides, the CDR3 is TGCAGCGTTGATACAGGGGGGCACACCGGGGAGCTGTTTTTT. Translated, it gives CSVDTGGHTGELFF. The chain joins TRBV29-1 to TRBJ2-2; 8 positions agree with TRBD1. The V gene end was trimmed by 3 bases and the J gene end by 3 bases; junction bases not matched to a gene: 3. The germline V gene has CDR1 SQVTM and CDR2 ANQGSEA. The CDR3 sequence is 14 residues long.

The chain recombines TRBV28 with TRBJ1-1; possible D gene TRBD1, 5 bases. The V end lost 6 bases, the J end lost 7 bases, and 15 bases lay between the germline ends. The CDR3 totals 13 residues. In germline, CDR1 is MDHEN, CDR2 SYDVKM. CDR3 sequence (DNA): TGTGCCAGCAGACCGACAGAGGAGGGTGAAGCTTTCTTT. Amino acid sequence: CASRPTEEGEAFF.

Points on this clone: One end of the junction does not line up with germline, which may come from a read error. V and J are TRBV28 and TRBJ1-2, with D unclear. The germline V gene encodes CDR1 MDHEN and CDR2 SYDVKM. The CDR3 loop spans 11 amino acids. The CDR3 sequence is CASTGNYGYPF. The CDR3 region has the DNA TGTGCCAGCACGGGGAACTATGGCTACCCCTTC.

The V gene is TRBV27, the J gene TRBJ2-3; a possible D gene is TRBD1 (5 bases). The CDR3 extends over 12 amino acids. Looked up from germline, CDR1 is MNHEY and CDR2 is SMNVEV (reference sequence). Trimming stripped 6 bases from V and 5 bases from J, with 9 bases between. The CDR3 DNA is TGTGCCAGCAGCCCCCAGGGAGATACGCAGTATTTT. Amino acids: CASSPQGDTQYF.

The gene calls are TRBV5-6 and TRBJ1-4, with a possible D match to TRBD1 (6 bases). The CDR3 consists of 14 residues. The V gene lost 4 bases and the J gene lost 8 bases, with 15 bases spanning the gap. Germline V lookup: CDR1 SGHDT, CDR2 YYEEEE. The DNA of the CDR3 is TGTGCCAGCAGCCTTACAGGGTCGGGAGAAAAACTGTTTTTT. Amino acids: CASSLTGSGEKLFF.

The chain carries TRBV19 and TRBJ1-4; TRBD1 matches 7 bases. This CDR3 contains 14 residues. Looked up from germline, CDR1 is LNHDA and CDR2 is SQIVND (reference sequence). The trim removed 6 bases at V and 2 bases at J, leaving 3 bases unmatched. The CDR3 region has the DNA TGTGCCAGTAGCACAGGGGCCACTAATGAAAAACTGTTTTTT. Translated, it gives CASSTGATNEKLFF.

The rearrangement links TRBV5-1 to TRBJ1-6; D gene ambiguous. The V end was cut by 7 bases, the J end by 5 bases, with 13 bases between. The CDR3 sequence is 14 residues long. Germline assignment: CDR1 SGHRS and CDR2 YFSETQ. CDR3 in amino acids: CASRDSFDNSPLHF. CDR3 nucleotides: TGCGCCAGCCGAGACTCCTTCGATAATTCACCCCTCCACTTT.

V is TRBV12-5 and J is TRBJ1-3; 7 nucleotides agree with TRBD1. Germline V lookup: CDR1 LGHNT, CDR2 FRNRAP. This CDR3 comprises 17 residues. The V gene end was trimmed by 0 bases and the J gene end by 2 bases; junction bases not matched to a gene: 7. CDR3: CASGLVPGQSTGNTIYF. The CDR3 DNA is TGTGCTAGTGGTTTGGTACCGGGACAGTCAACTGGAAACACCATATATTTT.